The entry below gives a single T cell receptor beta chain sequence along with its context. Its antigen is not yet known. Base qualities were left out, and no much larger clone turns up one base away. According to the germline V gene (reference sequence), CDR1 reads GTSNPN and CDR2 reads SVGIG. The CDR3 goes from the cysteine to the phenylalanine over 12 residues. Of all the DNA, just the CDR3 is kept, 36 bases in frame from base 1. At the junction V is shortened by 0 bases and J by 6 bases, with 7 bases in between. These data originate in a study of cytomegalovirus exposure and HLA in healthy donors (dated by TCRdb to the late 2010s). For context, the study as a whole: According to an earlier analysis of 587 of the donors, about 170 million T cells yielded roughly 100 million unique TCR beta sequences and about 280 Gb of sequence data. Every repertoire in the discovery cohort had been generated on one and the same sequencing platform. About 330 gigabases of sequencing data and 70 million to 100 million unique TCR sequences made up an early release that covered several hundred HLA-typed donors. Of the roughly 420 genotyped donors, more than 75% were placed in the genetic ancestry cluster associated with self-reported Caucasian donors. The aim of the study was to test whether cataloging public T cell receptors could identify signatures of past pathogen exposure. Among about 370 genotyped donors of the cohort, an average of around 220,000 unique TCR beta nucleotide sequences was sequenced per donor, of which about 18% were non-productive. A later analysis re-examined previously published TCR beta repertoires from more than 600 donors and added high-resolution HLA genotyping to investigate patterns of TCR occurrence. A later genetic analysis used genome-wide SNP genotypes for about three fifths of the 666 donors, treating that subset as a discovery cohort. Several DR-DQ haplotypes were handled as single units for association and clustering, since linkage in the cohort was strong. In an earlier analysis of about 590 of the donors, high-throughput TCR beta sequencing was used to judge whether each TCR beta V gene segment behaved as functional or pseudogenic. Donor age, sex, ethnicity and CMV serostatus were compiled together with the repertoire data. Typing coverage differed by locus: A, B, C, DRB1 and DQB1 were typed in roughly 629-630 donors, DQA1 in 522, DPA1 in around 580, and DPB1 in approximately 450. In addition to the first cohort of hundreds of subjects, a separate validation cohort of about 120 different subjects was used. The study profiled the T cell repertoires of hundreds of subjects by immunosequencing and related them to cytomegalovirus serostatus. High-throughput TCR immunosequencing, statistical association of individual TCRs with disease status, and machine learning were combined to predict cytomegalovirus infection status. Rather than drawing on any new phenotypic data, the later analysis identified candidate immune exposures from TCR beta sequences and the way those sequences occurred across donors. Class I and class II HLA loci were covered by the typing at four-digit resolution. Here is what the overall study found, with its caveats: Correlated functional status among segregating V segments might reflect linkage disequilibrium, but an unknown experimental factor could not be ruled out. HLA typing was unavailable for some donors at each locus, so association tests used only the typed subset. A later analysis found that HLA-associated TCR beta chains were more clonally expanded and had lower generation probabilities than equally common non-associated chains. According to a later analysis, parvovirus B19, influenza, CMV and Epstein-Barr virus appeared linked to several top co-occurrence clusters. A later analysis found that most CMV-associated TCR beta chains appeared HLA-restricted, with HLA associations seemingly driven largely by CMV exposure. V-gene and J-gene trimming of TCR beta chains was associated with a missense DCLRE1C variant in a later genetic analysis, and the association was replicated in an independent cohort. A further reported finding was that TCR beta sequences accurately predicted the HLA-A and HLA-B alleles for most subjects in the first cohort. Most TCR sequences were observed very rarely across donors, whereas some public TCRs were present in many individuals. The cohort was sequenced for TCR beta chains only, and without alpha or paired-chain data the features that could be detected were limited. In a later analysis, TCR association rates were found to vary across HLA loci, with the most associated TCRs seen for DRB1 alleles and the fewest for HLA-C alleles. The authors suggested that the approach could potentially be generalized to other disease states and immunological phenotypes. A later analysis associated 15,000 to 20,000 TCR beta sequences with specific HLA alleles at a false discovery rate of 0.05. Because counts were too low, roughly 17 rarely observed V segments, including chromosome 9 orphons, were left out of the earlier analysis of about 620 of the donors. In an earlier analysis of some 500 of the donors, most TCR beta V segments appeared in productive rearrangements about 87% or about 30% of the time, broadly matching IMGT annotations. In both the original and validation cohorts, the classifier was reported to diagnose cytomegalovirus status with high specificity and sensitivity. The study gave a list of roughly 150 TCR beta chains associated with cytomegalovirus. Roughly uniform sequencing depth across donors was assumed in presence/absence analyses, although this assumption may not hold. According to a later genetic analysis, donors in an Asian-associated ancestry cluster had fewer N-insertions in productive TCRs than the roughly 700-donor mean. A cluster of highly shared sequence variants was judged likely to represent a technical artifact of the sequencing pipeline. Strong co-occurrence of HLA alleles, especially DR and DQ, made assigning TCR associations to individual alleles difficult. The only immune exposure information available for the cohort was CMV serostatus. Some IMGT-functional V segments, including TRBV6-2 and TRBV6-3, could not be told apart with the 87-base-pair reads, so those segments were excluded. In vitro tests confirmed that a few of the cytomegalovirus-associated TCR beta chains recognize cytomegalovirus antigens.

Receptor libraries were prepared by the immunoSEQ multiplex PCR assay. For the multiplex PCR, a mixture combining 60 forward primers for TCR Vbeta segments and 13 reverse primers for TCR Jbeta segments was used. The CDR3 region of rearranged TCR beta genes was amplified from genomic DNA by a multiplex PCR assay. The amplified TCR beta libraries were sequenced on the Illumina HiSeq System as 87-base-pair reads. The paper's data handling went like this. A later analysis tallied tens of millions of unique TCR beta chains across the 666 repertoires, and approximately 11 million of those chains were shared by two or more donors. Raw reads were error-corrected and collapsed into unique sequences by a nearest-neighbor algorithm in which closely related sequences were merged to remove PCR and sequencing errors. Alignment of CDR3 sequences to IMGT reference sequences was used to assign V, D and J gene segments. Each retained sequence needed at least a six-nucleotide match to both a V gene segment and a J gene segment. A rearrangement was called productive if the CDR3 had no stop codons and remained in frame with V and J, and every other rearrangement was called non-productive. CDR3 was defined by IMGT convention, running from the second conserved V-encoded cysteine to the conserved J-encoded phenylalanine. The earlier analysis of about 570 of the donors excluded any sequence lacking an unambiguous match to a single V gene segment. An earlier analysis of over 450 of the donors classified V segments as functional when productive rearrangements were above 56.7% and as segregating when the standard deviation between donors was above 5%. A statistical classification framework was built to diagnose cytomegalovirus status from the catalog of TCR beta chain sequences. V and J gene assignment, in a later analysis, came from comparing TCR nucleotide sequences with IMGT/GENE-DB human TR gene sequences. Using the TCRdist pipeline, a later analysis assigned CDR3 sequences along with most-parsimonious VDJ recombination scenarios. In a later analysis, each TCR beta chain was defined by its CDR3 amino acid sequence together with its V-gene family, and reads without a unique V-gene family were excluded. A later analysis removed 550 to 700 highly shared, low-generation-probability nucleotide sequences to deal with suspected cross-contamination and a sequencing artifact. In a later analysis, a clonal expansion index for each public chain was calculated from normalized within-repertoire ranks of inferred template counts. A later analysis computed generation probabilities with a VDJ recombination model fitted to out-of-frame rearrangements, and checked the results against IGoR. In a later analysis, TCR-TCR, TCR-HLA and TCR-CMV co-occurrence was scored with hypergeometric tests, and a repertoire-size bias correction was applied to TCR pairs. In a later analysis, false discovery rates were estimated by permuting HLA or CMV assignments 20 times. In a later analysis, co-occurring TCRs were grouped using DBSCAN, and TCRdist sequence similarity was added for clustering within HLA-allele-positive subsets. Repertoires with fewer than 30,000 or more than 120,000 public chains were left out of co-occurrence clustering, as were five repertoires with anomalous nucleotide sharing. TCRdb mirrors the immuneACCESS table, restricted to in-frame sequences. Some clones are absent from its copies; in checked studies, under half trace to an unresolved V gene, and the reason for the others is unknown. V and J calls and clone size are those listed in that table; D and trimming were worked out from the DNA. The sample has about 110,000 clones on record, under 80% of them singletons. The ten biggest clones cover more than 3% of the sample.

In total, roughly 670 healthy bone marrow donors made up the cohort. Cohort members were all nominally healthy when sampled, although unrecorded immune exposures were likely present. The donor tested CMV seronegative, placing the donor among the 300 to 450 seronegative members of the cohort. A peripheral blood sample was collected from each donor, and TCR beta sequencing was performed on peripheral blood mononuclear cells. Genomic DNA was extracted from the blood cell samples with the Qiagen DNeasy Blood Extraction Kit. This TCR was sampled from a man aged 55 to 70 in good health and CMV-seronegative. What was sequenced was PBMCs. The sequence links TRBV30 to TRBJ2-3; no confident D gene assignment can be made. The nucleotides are TGTGCCTGGAGTGTTCAGGCGGATACGCAGTATTTT. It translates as CAWSVQADTQYF.